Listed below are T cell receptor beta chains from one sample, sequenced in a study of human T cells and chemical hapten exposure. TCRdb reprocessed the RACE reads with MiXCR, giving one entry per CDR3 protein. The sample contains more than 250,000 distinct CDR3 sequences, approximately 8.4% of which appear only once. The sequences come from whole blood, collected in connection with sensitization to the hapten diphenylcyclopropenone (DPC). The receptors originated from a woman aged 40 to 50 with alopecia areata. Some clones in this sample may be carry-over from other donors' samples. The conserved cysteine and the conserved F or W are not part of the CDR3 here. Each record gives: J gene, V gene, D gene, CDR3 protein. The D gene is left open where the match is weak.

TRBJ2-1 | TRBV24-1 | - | ATSVPGDNEQF
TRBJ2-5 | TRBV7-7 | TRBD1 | ASSSSGTGTETQY
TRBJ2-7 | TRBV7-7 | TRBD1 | ASSRGQDSYEQY
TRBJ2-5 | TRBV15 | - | ATSRGTAQETQY
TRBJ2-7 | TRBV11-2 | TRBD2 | ASSSAAGVGSYEQY
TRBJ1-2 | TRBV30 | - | AWTQGQGGGYT
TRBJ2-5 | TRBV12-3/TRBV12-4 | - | ASSFGLPETQY
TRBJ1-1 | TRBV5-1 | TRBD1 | ASSLGQGHEAF
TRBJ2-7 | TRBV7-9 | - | ASSSIGERY
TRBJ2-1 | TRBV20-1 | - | SATRSRERFLNEQF
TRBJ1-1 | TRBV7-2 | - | ASSFQGSNTEAF
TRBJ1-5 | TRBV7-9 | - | ASSQSWDQPQH
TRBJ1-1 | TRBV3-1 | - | ASSQVTGRRAF
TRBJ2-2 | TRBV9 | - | ASSVEDSYTGELF
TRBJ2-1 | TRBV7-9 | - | ASSFRGFNEQF
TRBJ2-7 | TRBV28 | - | ASSFAGSGFDEQY
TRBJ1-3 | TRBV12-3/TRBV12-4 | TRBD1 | ASSLHRGSGNTIY
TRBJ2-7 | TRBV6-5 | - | ASSRANNYEQY
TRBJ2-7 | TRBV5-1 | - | ASSSSDYEQY
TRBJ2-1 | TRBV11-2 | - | ASSPLHGSSYNEQF
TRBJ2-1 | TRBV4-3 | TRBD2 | ASSPQQLAGGRGNEQF
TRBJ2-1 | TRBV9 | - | ASSPPRRGAGNEQF
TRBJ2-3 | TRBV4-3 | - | ASSQEIGVGDTQY
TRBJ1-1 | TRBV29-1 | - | SVGYSEAF
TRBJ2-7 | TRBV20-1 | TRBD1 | SARVTGVNYEQY
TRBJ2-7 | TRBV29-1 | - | SVVASYEQY
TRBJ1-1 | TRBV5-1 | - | ASTFSTNTEAF
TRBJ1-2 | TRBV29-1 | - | SVEAGPYGYT
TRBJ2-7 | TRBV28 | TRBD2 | ASSSQTSSSYEQY
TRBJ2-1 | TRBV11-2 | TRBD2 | ASSFIAGGFHEQF
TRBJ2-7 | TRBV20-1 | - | SARGSSYEQY
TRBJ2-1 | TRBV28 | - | ASSLLLVLIKEF
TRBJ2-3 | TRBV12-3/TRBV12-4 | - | ASSTRQRGTDTQY
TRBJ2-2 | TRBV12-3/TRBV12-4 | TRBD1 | ASRRQGTTGELF
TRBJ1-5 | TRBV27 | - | ASSVQGNQPQH
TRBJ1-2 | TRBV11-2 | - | ASSLGGTKYGYT
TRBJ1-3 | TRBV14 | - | ASSRTGVSGNTIY
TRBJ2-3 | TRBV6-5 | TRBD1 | ASSLGQGRPDTQY
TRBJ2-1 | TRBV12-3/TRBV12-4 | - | ASSYDEQF
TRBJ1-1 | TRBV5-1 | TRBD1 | ASSRTGQGDTEAF
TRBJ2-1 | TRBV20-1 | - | SAGGGLRNEQF
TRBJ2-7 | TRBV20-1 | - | SASRTSSYEQY
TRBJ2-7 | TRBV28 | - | ASSLSTYEQY
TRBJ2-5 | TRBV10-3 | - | ASQKEQVRETQY
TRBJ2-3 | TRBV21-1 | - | ASSKGTSSVSSSTDTQY
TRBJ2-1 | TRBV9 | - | ASSVAPGRLPYNEQF
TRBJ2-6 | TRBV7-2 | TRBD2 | ASSPRLAGGRTGANVLT
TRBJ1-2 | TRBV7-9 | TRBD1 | ASSWGQPDTNYGYT
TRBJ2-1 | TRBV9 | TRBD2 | ASSGPSGNEQF
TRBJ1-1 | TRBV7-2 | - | ASSSARMNTEAF
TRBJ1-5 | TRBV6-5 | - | ASSYSGSRDGNQPQH
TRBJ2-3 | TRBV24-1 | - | ATRQGPTDTQY
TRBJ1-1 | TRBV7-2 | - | ASSGQENTEAF
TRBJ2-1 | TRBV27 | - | ASSLSGGFVQF